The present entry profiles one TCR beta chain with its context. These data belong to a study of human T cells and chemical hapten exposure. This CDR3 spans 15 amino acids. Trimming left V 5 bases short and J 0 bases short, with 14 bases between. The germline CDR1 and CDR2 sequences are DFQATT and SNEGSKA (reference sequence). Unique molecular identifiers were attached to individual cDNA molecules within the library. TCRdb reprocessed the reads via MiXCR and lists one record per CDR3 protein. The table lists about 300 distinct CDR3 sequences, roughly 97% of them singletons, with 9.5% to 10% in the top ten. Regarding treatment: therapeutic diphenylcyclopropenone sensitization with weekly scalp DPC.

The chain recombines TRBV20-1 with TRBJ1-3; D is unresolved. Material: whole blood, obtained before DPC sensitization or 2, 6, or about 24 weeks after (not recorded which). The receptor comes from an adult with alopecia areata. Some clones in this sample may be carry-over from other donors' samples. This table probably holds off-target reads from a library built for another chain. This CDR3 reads CSAPTDGISGNTIYF. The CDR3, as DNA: TGCAGTGCTCCGACGGACGGAATCTCTGGAAACACCATATATTTT.